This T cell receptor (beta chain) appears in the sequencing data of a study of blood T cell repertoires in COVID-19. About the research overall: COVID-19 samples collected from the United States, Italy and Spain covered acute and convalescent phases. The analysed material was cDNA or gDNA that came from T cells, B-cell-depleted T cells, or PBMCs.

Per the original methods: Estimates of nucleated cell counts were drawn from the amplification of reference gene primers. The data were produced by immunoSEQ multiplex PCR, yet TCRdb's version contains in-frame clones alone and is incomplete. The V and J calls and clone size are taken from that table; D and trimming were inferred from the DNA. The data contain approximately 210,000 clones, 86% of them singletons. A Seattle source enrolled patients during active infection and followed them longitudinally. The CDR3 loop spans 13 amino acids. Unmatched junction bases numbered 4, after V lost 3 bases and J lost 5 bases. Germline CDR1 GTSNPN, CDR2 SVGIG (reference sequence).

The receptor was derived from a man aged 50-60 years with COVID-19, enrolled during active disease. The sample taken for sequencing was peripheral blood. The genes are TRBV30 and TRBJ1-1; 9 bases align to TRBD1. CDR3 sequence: CAWRFDRGTEAFF. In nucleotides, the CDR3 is TGTGCCTGGAGGTTTGACAGGGGGACTGAAGCTTTCTTT.